This T cell receptor (beta chain) was profiled in a study of T cell repertoires in cytomegalovirus infection. Trimming took 6 bases from V and 4 from J; bases not matched to a gene: 4. CDR1 is MNHEY, CDR2 SMNVEV, per germline (reference sequence). The CDR3 contains 13 residues. Comment on this clonotype: As yet, its antigen is unknown.

TCRdb re-analysed the reads in MiXCR, keeping a single row per CDR3 protein. Of 300,000 to 400,000 distinct CDR3 sequences in the sample, 25% to 30% were seen once. This chain joins TRBV27 and TRBJ2-5; 8 nucleotides match TRBD2. This clonotype originated in a human donor in good health (CMV status not recorded). Some clones in this sample may be carry-over from other donors' samples. The sequencing used cultured PBMCs, collected from culture after CMV antigen stimulation. CDR3 sequence (DNA): TGTGCCAGCAGATCCCTAGCGGGAGAGACCCAGTACTTC. Its protein is CASRSLAGETQYF.